The present T cell receptor beta chain was sequenced within a study of identifying expanded T cells in peripheral blood. Sequenced by immunoSEQ multiplex PCR; TCRdb stores in-frame clones only, minus some. This sample has 70,000 to 95,000 clones, with 88% found just once. Whole-study findings and limits: Technical replicates showed around 1.1 changed clones; two weeks roughly 15; four weeks 19.

On this clone itself: Its specificity is unknown.

No infections or other immune events were documented during collection. The CDR3 covers 13 residues. From germline, CDR1 is SGHVS and CDR2 FNYEAQ. V lost 6 bases and J lost 4; bases outside the gene matches: 2. The sample taken for sequencing was blood. The genes are TRBV7-6 and TRBJ1-4, with 7 nucleotides matching TRBD1. This TCR derives from a person between 18 and 69 years old in good health. CDR3 sequence reads: CASRGQRNEKLFF. DNA for the CDR3: TGTGCCAGCAGGGGACAGCGTAATGAAAAACTGTTTTTT.